This T cell receptor beta chain is drawn from a study of CD8 T cells in Susac syndrome. Study details: The Susac syndrome patients that were sequenced included more than 5 with active disease and roughly 8 in remission. When blood was drawn, the patients with Susac syndrome were therapy-naive, on corticosteroids, or on intravenous immunoglobulin alone.

CD8+ and CD4+ T cells from blood underwent TCR beta sequencing. The ends were cut back, 6 bases at V and 5 bases at J, with 14 bases in the middle. The CDR3 is made up of 13 amino acids. Germline CDR1 is SQVTM and CDR2 is ANQGSEA. The RNA, about 0.5 to 1 ug, was put through reverse transcription using random hexamers. An immunoSEQ multiplex PCR generated amplified TCR beta CDR3 products spanning 54 Vbeta and 13 Jbeta. TCRdb recomputed calls from the immunoSEQ multiplex PCR reads with MiXCR, one row per CDR3 protein. This sample has around 230,000 distinct CDR3 sequences; 90% to 96% occur once, and the top ten carry around 0.1%.

The receptor was derived from a human donor with Susac syndrome. V is TRBV29-1 and J is TRBJ1-5; D remains unclear. The sequenced material came from CD4+ T cells from PBMCs. The CDR3 DNA follows: TGCAGCGTCGCAAGGGAAGTGGATCAGCCCCAGCATTTT. This codes for CSVAREVDQPQHF.